Here is one T cell receptor beta chain with its context. Its antigen remains unidentified. As for time point: persistent/refractory GD, antithyroid drugs over 5 years with positive TRAb. PBMC RNA was the source of the TCR library. The source of the sample is a study of regulatory T cells in long-lasting Graves disease. The CDR3 spans 13 residues. Germline V gene data show CDR1 as MDHEN and CDR2 as SYDVKM. V lost 6 bases and J 3 bases, leaving 9 bases between the germline ends. Study results and limitations: Persistent patients shared more public clonotypes (around 3,000) than new patients (roughly 1,000).

iRepertoire HTBI primers and Arm-PCR of CDR3 regions built TCR beta libraries. TCRdb called the multiplex PCR reads again in MiXCR, with one record for every CDR3 protein. The sample holds around 400,000 distinct CDR3 sequences; roughly 23% are singletons and the top ten take 13% to 15%. The rearrangement uses TRBV28 and TRBJ1-5, with D hard to call. The sample in question was peripheral blood mononuclear cells (PBMCs), obtained when the disease was refractory, from a patient treated with antithyroid drugs. The receptor comes from a female donor with Graves disease. CDR3 sequence: CASRPGPNQPQHF. The CDR3 region has the DNA TGTGCCAGCAGGCCAGGTCCCAATCAGCCCCAGCATTTT.